These T cell receptor beta chains were read from a single sample in a study of radiotherapy plus CTLA-4 blockade in lung cancer. The repertoire was sequenced with immunoSEQ multiplex PCR; TCRdb's copy has only in-frame clones and lacks some. The data show tens of thousands of clones, with around 79% seen just once and 7% to 9.5% held by the top ten. The source was peripheral blood, collected from a patient treated with radiotherapy plus ipilimumab. Receptors originate from a human donor with non-small cell lung cancer who had stable disease on radiotherapy plus ipilimumab. Both conserved end residues are part of each CDR3. A D gene is named only where the DNA matches it firmly. A clone size is listed for some rows: how often the clone was seen (once, few, many), or a class if it is expanded.

d_gene	v_gene	abundance	j_gene	len	CDR3nt	CDR3aa
.	TRBV1	.	TRBJ2-6	18	TGCACCAGCAGAAAAGGAAGTTGTGCACAAAGTCGGGCCAACGTCCTGACTTTC	CTSRKGSCAQSRANVLTF
.	TRBV30	.	TRBJ1-6	14	TGTGCCTGGAGTCGGGGGCTTTTAGAATCACCCCTCCACTTT	CAWSRGLLESPLHF
.	TRBV2	.	TRBJ1-4	14	TGTGCCAGCAGTGAATCAGGGAATTATGAAAAACTGTTTTTT	CASSESGNYEKLFF
.	TRBV18	.	TRBJ1-6	16	TGTGCCAGCTCACCACAGGCAGCTTCCTATAATTCACCCCTCCACTTT	CASSPQAASYNSPLHF
.	TRBV2	.	TRBJ1-1	16	TGTGCCAGCAGTGAAAACCGAGGGACGGTGGGCACTGAAGCTTTCTTT	CASSENRGTVGTEAFF
.	TRBV5-1	.	TRBJ1-2	12	TGCGCCAGCAGCCTCCTGGGGGATGGCTACACCTTC	CASSLLGDGYTF
.	TRBV20-1	.	TRBJ1-1	11	TGCAGTTCCCATGATCAGGGGGAAGCTTTCTTT	CSSHDQGEAFF
.	TRBV5-4	medium-sized	TRBJ1-2	16	TGTGCCAGCAGCTTAGGCGGGAACAGGGCTAACTATGGCTACACCTTC	CASSLGGNRANYGYTF
TRBD2	TRBV6-6	.	TRBJ2-1	16	TGTGCCAGCAGTTACTCGATGGGACTAGAGGTCGATGAGCAGTTCTTC	CASSYSMGLEVDEQFF
.	TRBV5-1	.	TRBJ1-2	15	TGCGCCAGCACCCCCGGACCTAGCTATAGCTATGGCTACACCTTC	CASTPGPSYSYGYTF
.	TRBV6-1	.	TRBJ1-1	13	TGTGCCAGCAGCCGTACGTCGAACACTGAAGCTTTCTTT	CASSRTSNTEAFF
TRBD1	TRBV19	.	TRBJ2-7	14	TGTGCCAGTAGTATCCGACAGGGTTCCTACGAGCAGTACTTC	CASSIRQGSYEQYF
.	TRBV7-2	few	TRBJ1-3	13	TGTGCCAGTAGTTCCGGGTCTGGAAACACCATATATTTT	CASSSGSGNTIYF
.	TRBV18	.	TRBJ1-4	16	TGTGCCAGCTCAACCGACCGGAACAGTCGGAATGAAAAACTGTTTTTT	CASSTDRNSRNEKLFF
.	TRBV9	few	TRBJ2-1	17	TGTGCCAGCAGCGCCTCTTCGCGGAGGGGGGCCGGCAATGAGCAGTTCTTC	CASSASSRRGAGNEQFF
.	TRBV5-6	.	TRBJ1-2	13	TGTGCCAGCAGCTTGCCAGGGAACTATGGCTACACCTTC	CASSLPGNYGYTF
.	TRBV19	.	TRBJ1-1	19	TGTGCCAGTAGTATAGTACGCGGGTCAGGTTACTTCATCTACACTGAAGCTTTCTTT	CASSIVRGSGYFIYTEAFF
TRBD2	TRBV2	.	TRBJ2-3	15	TGTGCCAGCAGTGAATCAACTAGCGAAACAGATACGCAGTATTTT	CASSESTSETDTQYF
TRBD1	TRBV13	.	TRBJ1-2	13	TGTGCCAGCAGCTTAGGCAGGGGGCAAGGCTACACCTTC	CASSLGRGQGYTF
TRBD2	TRBV4-1	.	TRBJ2-3	17	TGCGCCAGCAGCCAAGATTGGGGGACTAGCGGTACAGATACGCAGTATTTT	CASSQDWGTSGTDTQYF
TRBD2	TRBV5-1	.	TRBJ2-3	15	TGCGCCAGCAGCTTCTTAGCGGGGGGCCTCGATACGCAGTATTTT	CASSFLAGGLDTQYF
.	TRBV6-1	medium-sized	TRBJ1-2	12	TGTGCCAGCAGTGCTCAGAACTATGGCTACACCTTC	CASSAQNYGYTF
TRBD2	TRBV7-6	.	TRBJ2-2	16	TGTGCCAGCAGCTTAGAGTCAAGCGGGGGGGCCGGGGAGCTGTTTTTT	CASSLESSGGAGELFF
.	TRBV14	.	TRBJ1-1	14	TGTGCCAGCAGCCAAGTTTCGGGGGGGACTGAAGCTTTCTTT	CASSQVSGGTEAFF
TRBD1	TRBV10-1	.	TRBJ1-1	15	TGCGCCAGCAGTGACGGGACAGGGGGCAACACTGAAGCTTTCTTT	CASSDGTGGNTEAFF
.	TRBV28	.	TRBJ1-5	15	TGTGCCAGCAGTTTATTGTCCGGGCCGGGTCAGCCCCAGCATTTT	CASSLLSGPGQPQHF
.	TRBV5-1	.	TRBJ1-1	16	TGCGCCAGCAGCTTGGGGGTCACGGGGGCCCGGACTGAAGCTTTCTTT	CASSLGVTGARTEAFF